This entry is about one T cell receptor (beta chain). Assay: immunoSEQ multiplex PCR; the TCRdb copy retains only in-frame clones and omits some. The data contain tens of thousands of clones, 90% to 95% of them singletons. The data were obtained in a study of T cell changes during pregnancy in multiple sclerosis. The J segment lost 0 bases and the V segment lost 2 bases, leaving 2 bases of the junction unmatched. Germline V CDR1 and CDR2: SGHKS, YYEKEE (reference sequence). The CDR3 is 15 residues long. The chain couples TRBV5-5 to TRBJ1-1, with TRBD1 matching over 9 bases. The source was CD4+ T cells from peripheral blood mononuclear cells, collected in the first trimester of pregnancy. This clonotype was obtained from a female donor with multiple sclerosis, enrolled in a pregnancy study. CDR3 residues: CASSFTGGLNTEAFF. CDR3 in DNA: TGTGCCAGCAGCTTCACAGGGGGCCTGAACACTGAAGCTTTCTTT.